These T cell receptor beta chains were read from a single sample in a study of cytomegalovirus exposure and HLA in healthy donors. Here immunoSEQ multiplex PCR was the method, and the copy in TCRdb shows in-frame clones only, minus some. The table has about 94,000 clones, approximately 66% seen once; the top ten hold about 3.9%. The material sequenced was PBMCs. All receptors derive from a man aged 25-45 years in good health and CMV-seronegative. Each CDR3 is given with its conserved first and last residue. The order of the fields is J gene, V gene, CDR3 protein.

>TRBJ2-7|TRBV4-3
CASSQDLRLGGEQYF
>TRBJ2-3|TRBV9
CASSAVSGGITDTQYF
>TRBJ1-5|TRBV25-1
CASSESGSNQPQHF
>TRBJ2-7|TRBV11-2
CASRRTGGYEQYF
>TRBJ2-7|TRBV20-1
CSAAAVYEQYF
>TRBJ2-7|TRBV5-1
CASSLPGTSGSEQYF
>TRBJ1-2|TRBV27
CASSLIGQGIYGYTF
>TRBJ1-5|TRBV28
CASSLAPGQGYQPQHF
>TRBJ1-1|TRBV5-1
CASSLEGRGITEAFF
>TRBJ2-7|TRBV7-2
CASSKGAAFEQYF
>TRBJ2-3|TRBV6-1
CASSEAYLAGGQDTQYF
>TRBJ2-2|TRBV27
CASSYRENTGELFF
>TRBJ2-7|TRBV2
CASRGTSGPYEQYF
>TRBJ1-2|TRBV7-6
CASSPGGEGYGYTF
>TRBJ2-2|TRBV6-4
CASSASTGELFF
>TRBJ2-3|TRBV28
CASTQSQGSFTDTQYF
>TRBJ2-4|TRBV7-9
CASSLMTGRAKNIQYF